This is a list of T cell receptor beta chains from one sample in a study of OX40 agonist ivuxolimab in advanced cancers. Only in-frame clones appear in the TCRdb table, and some are missing; sequencing was by immunoSEQ multiplex PCR. The profile shows just over 60,000 clones, around 90% of them singletons. Sequencing was performed on CD4+ or CD8+ T cells sorted from blood, taken in a trial of the OX40 agonist ivuxolimab. The receptors derive from an adult with an advanced solid tumor such as melanoma, head and neck, liver or kidney cancer. Each CDR3 is given with its conserved first and last residue. A D gene is named only where the DNA matches it firmly. Clone sizes are given selectively: once, few, many, or a class where the clone is expanded.

J	D	V	size	CDR3	DNA
TRBJ2-7	TRBD2	TRBV5-4	NA	CASRRTGGGISYEQYF	TGTGCCAGCAGGAGAACCGGGGGGGGGATCTCCTACGAGCAGTACTTC
TRBJ2-1	NA	TRBV30	NA	CAWLLGGTSSYNEQFF	TGTGCCTGGCTCCTGGGCGGGACCAGCTCCTACAATGAGCAGTTCTTC
TRBJ2-2	TRBD1	TRBV7-8	NA	CASSLRGTVNTGELFF	TGTGCCAGCAGCTTGAGGGGGACAGTGAACACCGGGGAGCTGTTTTTT
TRBJ2-7	TRBD1	TRBV19	NA	CASSTATGGKAYEQYF	TGTGCCAGTAGTACGGCGACAGGGGGAAAAGCCTACGAGCAGTACTTC
TRBJ2-7	TRBD1	TRBV11-2	NA	CASSLAGWTGAYEQYF	TGTGCCAGCAGCTTAGCCGGATGGACAGGGGCCTACGAGCAGTACTTC
TRBJ1-3	NA	TRBV28	NA	CASSLRNTIYF	TGTGCCAGCAGTCTAAGAAACACCATATATTTT
TRBJ2-1	TRBD2	TRBV28	NA	CASTELAGASYNEQFF	TGTGCCAGCACCGAACTAGCGGGAGCGTCCTACAATGAGCAGTTCTTC
TRBJ2-1	TRBD2	TRBV13	NA	CASSLPGGGEQFF	TGTGCCAGCAGCTTACCGGGCGGGGGTGAGCAGTTCTTC
TRBJ2-7	NA	TRBV7-9	few	CASSNTGKSYEQYF	TGTGCCAGCAGCAATACAGGGAAATCCTACGAGCAGTACTTC
TRBJ2-7	TRBD2	TRBV5-4	NA	CASSPTLAGDYEQYF	TGCGCCAGCAGCCCAACACTAGCGGGAGACTACGAGCAGTACTTC
TRBJ2-2	NA	TRBV6-1	NA	CASSPHRDTGELFF	TGTGCCAGCAGTCCCCACAGGGACACCGGGGAGCTGTTTTTT
TRBJ2-7	NA	TRBV28	NA	CASSLYPTRGGRGGYEQYF	TGTGCCAGCAGTTTATACCCCACCCGCGGCGGGAGAGGGGGCTACGAGCAGTACTTC
TRBJ2-6	TRBD1	TRBV5-1	once	CASSLQGPPTGANVLTF	TGCGCCAGCAGCTTACAGGGGCCCCCAACTGGGGCCAACGTCCTGACTTTC
TRBJ1-2	NA	TRBV10-2	NA	CASSVKTSNYGYTF	TGCGCCAGCAGTGTAAAAACCTCTAACTATGGCTACACCTTC
TRBJ2-2	TRBD2	TRBV14	NA	CASSQRPGGSGELFF	TGTGCCAGCAGCCAACGGCCGGGAGGGAGCGGGGAGCTGTTTTTT
TRBJ2-1	NA	TRBV29-1	once	CSVEGADPWDEQFF	TGCAGCGTTGAGGGAGCGGATCCTTGGGATGAGCAGTTCTTC
TRBJ2-7	NA	TRBV19	NA	CASSIDVQGPYEQYF	TGTGCCAGTAGTATAGACGTCCAGGGTCCCTACGAGCAGTACTTC
TRBJ2-7	TRBD1	TRBV18	NA	CASSPDRGLVYEQYF	TGTGCCAGCTCACCGGACAGGGGGCTAGTCTACGAGCAGTACTTC
TRBJ2-7	NA	TRBV5-1	NA	CASSLDLASYEQYF	TGCGCCAGCAGCTTGGATTTAGCGTCCTACGAGCAGTACTTC
TRBJ2-7	NA	TRBV28	NA	CASSWGRSEQYF	TGTGCCAGCAGCTGGGGCCGCTCCGAGCAGTACTTC
TRBJ1-1	TRBD1	TRBV7-3	NA	CASSLQGVRTEAFF	TGTGCCAGCAGCCTCCAGGGGGTTCGCACTGAAGCTTTCTTT
TRBJ1-3	NA	TRBV7-9	NA	CASSLRRGNTIYF	TGTGCCAGCAGCCTTAGAAGGGGAAACACCATATATTTT
TRBJ2-7	TRBD1	TRBV18	few	CASSPWGQAEQYF	TGTGCCAGCTCACCATGGGGACAGGCCGAGCAGTACTTC
TRBJ2-1	NA	TRBV28	NA	CASSSRRTLLSGYNEQFF	TGTGCCAGCAGTTCACGGAGGACACTCCTCTCGGGGTACAATGAGCAGTTCTTC